This T cell receptor beta chain was observed in a study of neoadjuvant anti-PD-1 for oral cavity cancer listed by TCRdb under 2021. Study-level background: Before undergoing curative-intent surgical resection, most patients got three to four biweekly nivolumab doses at 3 mg/kg. Patients with complete response, partial response or stable disease by RECIST 1.1 were defined as responders, whereas patients with progression were defined as non-responders. A 33% response rate was observed in the parent correlative cohort, in which around eleven patients were included. Patients without progression received a fourth nivolumab dose around day 43 and underwent definitive surgical resection on days 50-56.

A remark on this clone: The antigen it binds to is not known. No base quality information exists; no much larger clone differs at one position.

General conclusions and limits of the study: A higher pretreatment blood Treg/Th17 ratio correlated with both higher pretreatment blood TCRbeta clonality and lower post-treatment tumor TCRbeta clonality. After neoadjuvant nivolumab, significantly higher T cell clonality (Gini index) was found within PBMCs in non-responders than in responders. TCR analyses included only a few patients per response group, and the authors called for larger cohorts for validation.

The junction shows trimming of 6 bases on V and 2 bases on J, and the gene matches do not reach 0 bases of it. CDR1 ENHRY and CDR2 SYGVKD are derived from the germline V gene. The CDR3, from cysteine to phenylalanine, totals 13 residues. Only CDR3 DNA remains: 39 bases, in frame from the first base. For deep sequencing, each PBMC sample was run in six replicates, with libraries mostly built from about 0.45 ug of input genomic DNA. The immunoSEQ hsTCRbeta kit was used to prepare TCRbeta libraries, following the manufacturer's instructions. Sequencing of the completed libraries took place using an Illumina NovaSeq 6000 S4 flow cell after they had been pooled to about 3 nM. The authors' analysis ran thus. The immunoSEQ Analyzer was used for raw data preprocessing and quality control. The analysis was limited to productive rearrangements, and each clonotype was defined by a unique CDR3 amino acid sequence. Repertoire clonality was estimated as the Gini-Simpson index, which was computed with the R package tcR. Student's t test was used to compare Gini indices, and Pearson correlation was used to assess associations with tumor size change. TCRdb retrieved this table from immuneACCESS and kept in-frame rearrangements only. Not all clones are present; in checked studies, unresolved V genes account for under half, and no reason is known for the remainder. V and J calls and clone size come straight from that table; D and trimming were deduced from the DNA. Across this sample there are around 67,000 clones, with 85% to 90% seen only once. The top ten clones comprise around 3% of the sample.

The sample's time point, from its label and the paper: after neoadjuvant nivolumab, at surgical resection. Patients were newly diagnosed with stage II-IVA oral cavity squamous cell carcinoma and had received no prior systemic or radiation treatment. The cohort consisted of patients with HPV-negative, locally advanced oral cavity squamous cell carcinoma. No culture maintenance or expansion was done, as the peripheral blood mononuclear cells went straight to analysis. The samples were obtained from a longitudinal correlative study of a single-arm phase II trial testing neoadjuvant nivolumab in oral cavity squamous cell carcinoma. Subject-matched pre- and post-treatment PBMCs and tumors from three responders and three non-responders underwent genomic DNA-based TCRbeta sequencing. Peripheral blood mononuclear cells were collected before nivolumab treatment and were collected again after treatment, at the time of surgery. The Maxwell RSC DNA from Cells kit was used to isolate genomic DNA from PBMCs.

The sample was PBMCs, taken after nivolumab (anti-PD-1) treatment. This chain is built from TRBV10-3 and TRBJ2-7; 11 bases in the middle match TRBD2. The TCR was taken from a person aged 40 to 85 with oral cavity squamous cell carcinoma. This receptor carries the CDR3 CAIRTSGTYEQYF. In nucleotide form, the sequence is TGTGCCATCAGGACTAGCGGGACCTACGAGCAGTACTTC.